This TCR beta chain was identified during a study of identical twins listed by TCRdb under 2016. With respect to the entire study: TCR alpha and beta repertoires from monozygotic twins, unrelated adults of various ages and cord blood were deep-sequenced to test whether fetal clonotypes persist. To rule out contamination, the twin experiments were replicated at different times with different library preparation protocols. What the study reported, not specific to this receptor: Fewer insertions were carried by abundant cord blood beta clonotypes; a weaker similar trend was observed in young adult naive repertoires, while no such trend was observed in memory repertoires. Excess twin sharing in beta out-of-frame sequences was weaker because fewer shared sequences lowered the signal-to-noise ratio. Because the same donors could not be followed over many years, the conclusions relied on cross-sectional statistical analysis. In monozygotic twins, out-of-frame TCR alpha sharing was systematically underestimated by recombination models, although the models agreed with sharing between unrelated individuals. Compared with coincidental sharing between unrelated individuals, out-of-frame TCR alpha sequences shared between twins showed an excess of sequences with low generation probability. Zero-insertion analyses could be partly confounded by invariant T cells such as MAIT and iNKT, although diverse VJ usage argued against such confounding for most clonotypes.

Every donor in the study was a healthy Caucasian. The twin cohort consisted of three pairs of female monozygotic twins, all aged roughly 18 to 30 years. The RNA used for TCR libraries was isolated from peripheral blood mononuclear cells. The library was generated by 5' RACE. Sequencing used an Illumina HiSeq 2000. Template switching added a universal primer binding site, and the final cDNA carried a unique molecular identifier that allowed TCR cDNA molecules to be counted accurately. Specific primers in the conserved constant-segment region were used to synthesize first-strand cDNA for TCR alpha and beta chains. To control for contamination, every cDNA library was double barcoded, receiving both a SMART-Mk sample barcode and Illumina barcodes. TruSeq adapter sequences, together with Illumina sample barcodes, were added in two successive PCR steps. The TCR alpha and beta cDNA libraries were sequenced on the Illumina HiSeq platform using custom primers. The original pipeline was this. Unique molecular identifiers were extracted from raw reads with MiGEC, and CDR3 positions were determined with MiXCR. Recombination models were inferred per individual with the repgenHMM and IGoR tools using an EM algorithm. Shared clonotypes were analyzed with the tcR package in R, and sharing was normalized by the product of cloneset sizes. To study raw recombination free of thymic and clonal selection effects, out-of-frame nonproductive sequences were analyzed. TCRdb redid the processing of the public reads, applying fastp at Q25 and MiXCR, and retained in-frame beta chains. When rows share a CDR3 protein, they turn into one entry using the most common DNA and genes. The V and J calls and clone size are TCRdb's, not the authors'. The sample table holds just under 650,000 distinct CDR3 sequences, of which just over 7% were seen once. Clones ranked in the top ten supply about 1.6% of the sample.

CDR1 and CDR2 are read off the germline V gene (reference sequence) as PRHDT and FYEKMQ. Between the V and J ends, shortened by 4 bases and 6 bases respectively, the junction contains 17 bases. Spanning cysteine to phenylalanine, the CDR3 consists of 15 amino acids. Only the CDR3 DNA is retained, 45 bases long and in frame from the first base. This clonotype was picked up many times. Its binding antigen is unknown. One base away there is no much larger clone; base qualities are not given. Separately, the same data were catalogued under a study of yellow fever vaccine responses in identical twins. The other study reports the following: The T cell response to vaccination in identical twins was reported by the authors to appear partly convergent and partly personalized. Focusing on identical twins, the study followed the T cell clones that responded to the vaccine, and did so with precision.

Input material: PBMCs. This sequence was found in a woman aged 18-30 years in good health. This receptor chain uses TRBV13 and TRBJ2-3; 7 matching bases give a weak D call of TRBD1. The DNA reads TGTGCCAGCAGCTCAGGGGGTGAGCGGGCGGATACGCAGTATTTT. Protein translation: CASSSGGERADTQYF.